The source of this T cell receptor beta chain is a study of CD8+ T cells in alopecia areata. Study-wide points: With patients, TCR sharing proved less clear than in mice, a difference possibly related to HLA.

Sampling of alopecia areata patients yielded lesional scalp punch biopsies as well as peripheral blood. Germline CDR1 is MGHDK and CDR2 is SYGVNS. The V end was cut by 6 bases, the J end by 6 bases, with 8 bases between. The CDR3 loop spans 12 amino acids. About this clone itself: Antigen unknown.

Reverse transcribed after extraction, RNA yielded cDNA as the sequencing template. Some clones are missing from TCRdb's copy, which holds only in-frame ones; the method was immunoSEQ multiplex PCR. The profile shows 75,000 to 100,000 clones, 40% to 45% of them singletons. The receptor's source is a human donor with alopecia areata. Sequencing used CD4+ T cells sorted from blood. V usage is TRBV25-1 and J usage is TRBJ1-4; D gene ambiguous. The CDR3 here is CASRAGDEKLFF. CDR3 coding DNA: TGTGCCAGCAGGGCAGGCGATGAAAAACTGTTTTTT.